Following are 22 T cell receptor beta chains from one sample sequenced in a study of OX40 agonist ivuxolimab in advanced cancers. TCRdb keeps only in-frame clones here, not all; method: immunoSEQ multiplex PCR. This sample has 15,000 or so clones; less than 95% occur once, and the top ten carry over 20%. The specimen was CD4+ or CD8+ T cells sorted from blood, collected in a trial of the OX40 agonist ivuxolimab. Receptors originate from an adult with an advanced solid tumor such as melanoma, head and neck, liver or kidney cancer.

The V gene is TRBV5-6, the J gene TRBJ1-5; 7 nucleotides align to TRBD1. Germline loops: CDR1 SGHDT, CDR2 YYEEEE. CDR3 length: 16 residues. Trimming at V came to 2 bases and at J to 0 bases, leaving 5 bases not matched to a gene. CDR3 nucleotide sequence: TGTGCCAGCAGCTTCGACAGGGTTTATAGCAATCAGCCCCAGCATTTT. Translating it yields CASSFDRVYSNQPQHF.

The gene calls are TRBV28 and TRBJ2-7; TRBD1 agrees at 7 bases. The CDR3 is 16 residues long. The V and J ends lost 2 bases and 2 bases, in that order; junction bases with no gene match: 9. CDR1 and CDR2 (germline): MDHEN, SYDVKM. As DNA, the CDR3 is TGTGCCAGCAGTTTACTCCTGTCGACAGGGCCCTACGAGCAGTACTTC. Translated: CASSLLLSTGPYEQYF.

This chain connects TRBV18 to TRBJ2-1; 8 nucleotides line up with TRBD2. This CDR3 spans 16 amino acids. Germline assignment: CDR1 KGHSH and CDR2 LQKENI. V lost 0 bases and J lost 8; bases outside the gene matches: 9. The CDR3 loop is CASSPPRGREVDEQFF. In DNA form, the CDR3 reads TGTGCCAGCTCACCACCTCGGGGGCGGGAGGTAGATGAGCAGTTCTTC.

The chain is built from TRBV27 and TRBJ2-3; D unresolved. V dropped 3 bases and J dropped 6 bases, with 10 bases sitting between them. The CDR3 covers 13 residues. CDR1 and CDR2 from the germline V gene are MNHEY and SMNVEV (reference sequence). The CDR3 DNA follows: TGTGCCAGCAGTTTCTACTCTCTGGATACGCAGTATTTT. Translating it yields CASSFYSLDTQYF.

The V gene is TRBV28, the J gene TRBJ2-3, with D perhaps assigned TRBD1 or TRBD2 (5 bases each). The V end was cut by 3 bases, the J end by 6 bases, with 19 bases between. The germline V gene encodes CDR1 MDHEN and CDR2 SYDVKM. The CDR3 totals 16 residues. As DNA, the CDR3 is TGTGCCAGCAGTTTGACAGTTTCGGGGCCAACGGATACGCAGTATTTT. Translating gives CASSLTVSGPTDTQYF.

The CDR3 DNA reads as TGTGCCAGCAGCCCGACAGGGTCCCAGTACTTC. This translates into CASSPTGSQYF. This chain joins TRBV7-9 and TRBJ2-5; 7 bases are shared with TRBD1. V was clipped by 5 bases and J by 9 bases; unmatched bases: 3. CDR1 and CDR2 (germline): SEHNR, FQNEAQ (reference sequence). The CDR3 extends over 11 amino acids. The variable domain in full, with the rest retrieved from reference TRBV7-9 and TRBJ2-5, is DTGVSQNPRHKITKRGQNVTFRCDPISEHNRLYWYRQTLGQGPEFLTYFQNEAQLEKSRLLSDRFSAERPKGSFSTLEIQRTEQGDSAMYLCASSPTGSQYFGPGTRLLVL.

The V gene is TRBV29-1, the J gene TRBJ2-7; 9 bases align to TRBD1. In germline, CDR1 is SQVTM, CDR2 ANQGSEA. Trimming at V came to 6 bases and at J to 4 bases, leaving 7 bases not matched to a gene. The CDR3 runs to 13 residues. The CDR3: CSVSWDREYEQYF. For the CDR3, the DNA is TGCAGCGTATCCTGGGACAGGGAATACGAGCAGTACTTC.

J is TRBJ2-4 and V is TRBV7-8; TRBD1 is a possible D gene (6 bases). The CDR3 has 12 residues. Trimming pared 7 bases from V and 5 bases from J, leaving 9 bases between. Germline V CDR1 and CDR2: SGHVS, FQNEAQ. For the CDR3, the DNA is TGTGCCAGCACAGGGGTTGAAAACATTCAGTACTTC. Protein product: CASTGVENIQYF.

The CDR3 loop is CAWRDLDSPTGANVLTF. CDR3 coding DNA: TGTGCCTGGAGAGATCTCGACAGCCCCACTGGGGCCAACGTCCTGACTTTC. The rearrangement uses TRBV30 and TRBJ2-6, with D possibly TRBD1 on 5 matching bases. Germline values: CDR1 GTSNPN, CDR2 SVGIG (reference sequence). The CDR3 loop spans 17 amino acids. V was trimmed by 3 bases and J by 2 bases, leaving 17 bases between them.

The J gene is TRBJ2-7, the V gene TRBV9, with 9 positions matching TRBD1. The germline V gene encodes CDR1 SGDLS and CDR2 YYNGEE. Unmatched junction bases numbered 5, after V lost 3 bases and J lost 4 bases. The CDR3 loop spans 14 amino acids. The CDR3 here is CASSAPTGGYEQYF. The CDR3 DNA sequence: TGTGCCAGCAGCGCTCCGACAGGGGGGTACGAGCAGTACTTC.

The CDR3 region is CATSRNPGQVAVNEKLFF. CDR3 in DNA: TGTGCCACCAGCAGAAACCCGGGACAGGTCGCCGTTAATGAAAAACTGTTTTTT. The V gene is TRBV15, the J gene TRBJ1-4, with TRBD1 identical over 8 bases. The CDR3 is 18 residues long. The germline V gene has CDR1 LNHNV and CDR2 YYDKDF (reference sequence). J was trimmed by 4 bases and V by 2 bases; bases with no gene match: 12.

This chain joins TRBV9 and TRBJ2-3; 14 bases map to TRBD2. The CDR3 runs to 21 residues. Trimming cost V 3 bases and J 0 bases; bases outside gene matches: 15. Germline V gene data show CDR1 as SGDLS and CDR2 as YYNGEE. The DNA for the CDR3 is TGTGCCAGCAGCGATTCCGTGGAGACTAGCGGGAGGGAACTAAGCACAGATACGCAGTATTTT. Protein product: CASSDSVETSGRELSTDTQYF.

This chain connects TRBV27 to TRBJ2-3; D is unresolved. The CDR3 runs 14 residues. The germline V and J ends were trimmed by 1 base and 0 bases, with 5 bases remaining between them. Germline V gene sequence: CDR1 MNHEY, CDR2 SMNVEV (reference sequence). The DNA of the CDR3 is TGTGCCAGCAGTTTATGGGCCAGCACAGATACGCAGTATTTT. As protein: CASSLWASTDTQYF.

The rearrangement uses TRBV28 and TRBJ2-1, with D possibly being TRBD2 (5 bases). The CDR3 has 15 amino acids. CDR1 and CDR2 from the germline V gene are MDHEN and SYDVKM. Trimming took off 2 bases at V and 4 bases at J, with 12 bases between the two ends. CDR3 coding DNA: TGTGCCAGCAGTTTACTCCTCACTAGTTACAATGAGCAGTTCTTC. Its protein is CASSLLLTSYNEQFF.

The V gene is TRBV14, the J gene TRBJ1-2; unclear D gene. Germline values: CDR1 SGHDN, CDR2 FVKESK. CDR3 length: 14 residues. Trimming pared 3 bases from V and 1 base from J, leaving 9 bases between. This CDR3 reads CASSHSTVNYGYTF. CDR3 bases: TGTGCCAGCAGCCACTCAACAGTTAACTATGGCTACACCTTC.

The chain has TRBV28 and TRBJ2-3; D uncertain. CDR1 MDHEN and CDR2 SYDVKM come from the germline V gene. Trimming removed 2 bases at V and 3 bases at J, with 9 bases between. The CDR3 is 14 amino acids. DNA of the CDR3: TGTGCCAGCAGTTTAACACTACAAACAGATACGCAGTATTTT. Its translation: CASSLTLQTDTQYF.

The chain couples TRBV29-1 to TRBJ2-7; weak D call: TRBD2 (6 bases). The germline V gene has CDR1 SQVTM and CDR2 ANQGSEA. Trimming stripped 5 bases from V and 4 bases from J, with 12 bases between. The CDR3 loop spans 12 amino acids. DNA for the CDR3: TGCAGCGTTAAGGGACTTTCTTACGAGCAGTACTTC. Translating it yields CSVKGLSYEQYF.

The CDR3 nucleotides are TGTGCCAGCAGCCAATTATCGGACACAGATACGCAGTATTTT. As protein: CASSQLSDTDTQYF. The chain employs TRBV7-6 and TRBJ2-3; no clear D gene. V lost 5 bases to trimming and J lost 2 bases, with 11 bases between them. CDR1 SGHVS and CDR2 FNYEAQ come from the germline V gene. The CDR3 spans 14 residues.

The chain carries TRBV5-8 and TRBJ2-2; 11 nucleotides align to TRBD2. Losses at the gene ends were 2 bases for V and 1 base for J; bases not matched to a gene: 7. Looked up from germline, CDR1 is SGHTS and CDR2 is YDEGEE. The CDR3 contains 18 residues. The CDR3 coding sequence is TGTGCCAGCAGCTTTTTTAGCGGGAGGGCCAGGAACACCGGGGAGCTGTTTTTT. Amino acids: CASSFFSGRARNTGELFF.

The chain carries TRBV27 and TRBJ2-2; weak D call: TRBD1 (6 bases). This CDR3 spans 16 amino acids. Deletions cut 4 bases from V and 0 bases from J, with 12 bases between. Germline-derived CDR1 and CDR2 are MNHEY and SMNVEV (reference sequence). The CDR3 loop reads CASSWDTPSNTGELFF. CDR3 DNA sequence: TGTGCCAGCAGTTGGGACACACCATCGAACACCGGGGAGCTGTTTTTT.

The rearrangement joins TRBV30 to TRBJ2-7; D is unclear. Germline values: CDR1 GTSNPN, CDR2 SVGIG (reference sequence). Trimming took 0 bases from V and 4 from J, leaving 10 bases between them. The CDR3 has 13 amino acids. The CDR3 region has the DNA TGTGCCTGGAGTGTAATGGGCGATTACGAGCAGTACTTC. Protein product: CAWSVMGDYEQYF.

The chain carries TRBV5-1 and TRBJ2-1; 14 nucleotides agree with TRBD2. Germline trimming cut 4 bases from V and 2 bases from J; bases unmatched to any gene: 5. Germline values: CDR1 SGHRS, CDR2 YFSETQ. This CDR3 has 17 residues. The CDR3 loop is CASSHGTSGSPYNEQFF. The CDR3, as DNA: TGCGCCAGCAGCCACGGGACTAGCGGGAGCCCCTACAATGAGCAGTTCTTC.